This T cell receptor (beta chain) originates from a study of blood T cell repertoires in COVID-19 (TCRdb year 2020). At the level of the whole study: Collaborator samples came from the United States, Italy and Spain and covered acute and convalescent phases of COVID-19. HLA class I and class II types, where available, came from metadata supplied by the sample provider rather than from assay-based typing. Sample metadata almost always included a de-identified subject ID, COVID-19 status, age in years and sex. Deeply sampled blood TCRbeta repertoires from subjects exposed to, actively infected with, or recovered from COVID-19 were included in the dataset. Samples came from the ongoing ImmuneRACE study (first 160 participants) plus 1,254 subjects from 6 global collaborators. The repertoires were released in a freely available public database intended as a resource for research on the immune response to SARS-CoV-2. The prospective study material was composed of cDNA or gDNA derived from T cells, B-cell-depleted T cells, or PBMCs.

With regard to this clone: There is no known antigen for this receptor. Base-call qualities are not available, and no considerably larger clone is one nucleotide away.

On the study overall, not on this receptor specifically: The amount of clinical and demographic metadata varied by source and participant and was provided uncurated.

Whole blood was collected in K2EDTA tubes by collaborating institutions according to the institutions' own protocols. For TCRbeta analysis, collaborators shipped samples in one of three forms: frozen whole blood, isolated PBMCs, or DNA extracted from either of those sample types. The CDR3 goes from the cysteine to the phenylalanine over 15 residues. This entry keeps only the CDR3 DNA: 45 bases, framed from base 1. Trimming leaves V shorter by 9 bases and J shorter by 0 bases, with the junction holding 9 bases beyond the gene matches. Looking up the germline V gene (reference sequence) yields CDR1 LNHDA and CDR2 SQIVND. The immunoSEQ Assay, a bias-controlled multiplex PCR, was used to amplify TCRbeta CDR3 regions from genomic DNA. The paper's data handling went like this. Within the assay, amplification of reference gene primers was used to estimate how many nucleated cells each sample contained. To quantify the absolute abundance of each unique TCRbeta CDR3 rearrangement, sequence reads were collapsed and filtered. For each sample, productive Simpson clonality was calculated as the square root of Simpson's diversity index across productive rearrangements. TCRdb retrieved this table from immuneACCESS and kept in-frame rearrangements only. Not all clones are present; in checked studies, unresolved V genes account for under half, and no reason is known for the remainder. The D gene and trimming were derived from the DNA, and the V and J assignments and clone size from that table. A total of under 150,000 clones appear in this sample, approximately 84% of them only once. Together, the top ten hold 3% to 5% of the sample.

The clonotype comes from a woman aged 55-75 years with acute or convalescent COVID-19. The sample taken for sequencing was peripheral blood. The rearrangement joined TRBV19 to TRBJ2-7, and 9 junctional nucleotides match TRBD1. CDR3 reads: CASHPGTGSSYEQYF. The nucleotides are TGTGCCAGCCACCCCGGGACAGGGTCCTCCTACGAGCAGTACTTC.